This TCR beta chain was identified in a study of blood T cell repertoires in COVID-19. Turning to the study itself: From T cells, B-cell-depleted T cells, or PBMCs came the material, which was cDNA or gDNA.

This CDR3 has 13 amino acids. Germline V lookup: CDR1 LNHDA, CDR2 SQIVND (reference sequence). V was clipped by 5 bases and J by 7 bases, with 12 bases between them. Original data processing: Reference gene primer amplification yielded estimated nucleated cell counts. TCRdb's copy holds only in-frame clones and misses some; the assay was immunoSEQ multiplex PCR. V and J calls and clone size are those listed in that table; D and trimming were worked out from the DNA. Among 150,000 or so clones listed, about 82% were seen once. This clonotype was obtained from a woman older than 75 with active or convalescent COVID-19. The specimen sequenced was peripheral blood. This chain joins TRBV19 and TRBJ1-5, with a weak D call TRBD1 (5 bases). The CDR3 nucleotides read TGTGCCAGTAGTTGGGGCCGAGCCCAGCCCCAGCATTTT. Its translation: CASSWGRAQPQHF.